The 6 T cell receptor beta chains listed next were all sequenced from one sample in a study of blood T cell repertoires in COVID-19. Method: immunoSEQ multiplex PCR; TCRdb's copy keeps in-frame clones and lacks some. The sample has 200,000 to 300,000 clones, about 83% seen once. Sample: peripheral blood. These receptors all come from a human donor in a cohort sampled during active COVID-19.

In the case of this clone: Other DNA sequences from this sample encode an identical CDR3 as well. This sequence joins TRBV27 and TRBJ2-7; the match to TRBD1 covers 7 bases. V gave up 4 bases and J gave up 5 bases; unmatched junction bases: 5. This CDR3 spans 13 amino acids. The germline CDR1 and CDR2 sequences are MNHEY and SMNVEV (reference sequence). Here the CDR3 DNA reads TGTGCCAGCAGTTGGAGACAGGGTGACGAGCAGTACTTC. Translated: CASSWRQGDEQYF.

The rearrangement uses TRBV18 and TRBJ1-4; D unclear. Per germline, CDR1 KGHSH and CDR2 LQKENI. The ends were cut back, 0 bases at V and 4 bases at J, with 6 bases in the middle. The CDR3 is made up of 14 amino acids. CDR3 nucleotides: TGTGCCAGCTCACCACCAGGAGTTAATGAAAAACTGTTTTTT. This codes for CASSPPGVNEKLFF.

The chain has TRBV9 and TRBJ2-3; D is possibly TRBD1 (5 bases). Germline V CDR1 and CDR2: SGDLS, YYNGEE. Trimming cost V 0 bases and J 3 bases, with 11 bases left between them. The CDR3 runs 15 residues. The CDR3 DNA reads as TGTGCCAGCAGCGTAGTACAGGTCGGGACAGATACGCAGTATTTT. This gives the protein CASSVVQVGTDTQYF.

The chain recombines TRBV10-3 with TRBJ1-4; tentatively, D is TRBD1 (6 bases). This CDR3 region has 12 residues. Germline V gene sequence: CDR1 ENHRY, CDR2 SYGVKD. V was pared by 3 bases and J by 13 bases, with 12 bases between. The CDR3 sequence is CAISDEEGGLFF. DNA for the CDR3: TGTGCCATCAGTGACGAGGAAGGGGGACTGTTTTTT.

This rearrangement joins TRBV5-1 to TRBJ2-3; possible D gene TRBD2, 5 bases. Germline V gene data show CDR1 as SGHRS and CDR2 as YFSETQ. The V end was cut by 4 bases, the J end by 4 bases, with 10 bases between. This CDR3 is built from 13 residues. This CDR3 is CASSNGVPDTQYF. The CDR3 nucleotides are TGCGCCAGCAGCAACGGGGTGCCAGATACGCAGTATTTT.

The rearrangement joins TRBV19 to TRBJ2-7; no clear D. The V gene's germline CDR1 is LNHDA and CDR2 SQIVND (reference sequence). The CDR3 extends over 15 amino acids. The V gene lost 4 bases and the J gene lost 5 bases, with 18 bases spanning the gap. In nucleotides, the CDR3 is TGTGCCAGTAGTACCTCCCCCACCCCCGCAGACGAGCAGTACTTC. Amino acid sequence: CASSTSPTPADEQYF.